The clone carrying this TCR beta chain was seen at least ten times. The antigen remains unidentified. The data derive from a study of T cells in Graves' hyperthyroidism and ophthalmopathy. Findings and caveats of the study: A model of 13 V-J pairs discriminated ophthalmopathy from stable hyperthyroidism.

Template material for amplifying TCR beta CDR3 regions consisted of RNA transcripts. The HTBI primer set served for first-round RT-PCR of the TCR CDR3. TCRdb recomputed calls from the multiplex PCR reads with MiXCR, one row per CDR3 protein. The sample consists of a few hundred thousand distinct CDR3 sequences, approximately 13% of them appearing once. V was clipped by 3 bases and J by 8 bases, with 7 bases between them. CDR3 length: 12 residues. This TCR was recovered from a woman aged 25 to 39 with Graves' hyperthyroidism that later progressed to Graves' ophthalmopathy. The chain has TRBV12-3 or TRBV12-4 and TRBJ2-2; D unclear. The sequencing sample was made of blood. CDR3 bases: TGTGCCAGCAGTTTGCTAGAGGGGGAGCTGTTTTTT. As protein: CASSLLEGELFF.